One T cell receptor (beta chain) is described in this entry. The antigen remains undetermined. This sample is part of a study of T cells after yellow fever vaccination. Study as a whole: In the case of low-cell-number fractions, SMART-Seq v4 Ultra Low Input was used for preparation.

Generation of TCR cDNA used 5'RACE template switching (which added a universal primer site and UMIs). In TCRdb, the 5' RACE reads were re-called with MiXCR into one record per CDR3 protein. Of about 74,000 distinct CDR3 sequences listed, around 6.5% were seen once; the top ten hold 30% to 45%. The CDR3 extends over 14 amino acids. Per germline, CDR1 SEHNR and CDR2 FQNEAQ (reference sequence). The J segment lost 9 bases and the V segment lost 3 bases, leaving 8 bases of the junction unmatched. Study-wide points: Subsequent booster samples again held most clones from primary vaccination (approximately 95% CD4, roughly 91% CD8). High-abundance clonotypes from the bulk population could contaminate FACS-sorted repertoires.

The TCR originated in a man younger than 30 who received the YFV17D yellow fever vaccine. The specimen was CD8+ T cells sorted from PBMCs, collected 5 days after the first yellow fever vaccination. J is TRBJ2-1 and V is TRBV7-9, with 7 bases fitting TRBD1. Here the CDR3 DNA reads TGTGCCAGCAGCTTGTCCGACAGGGTGATTGAGCAGTTCTTC. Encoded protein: CASSLSDRVIEQFF.